The clone carrying this T cell receptor (beta chain) was seen only a few times. The antigen is unknown. By way of CD45RO/CCR7/CD25/CD127/CD95/CD27, the CD4+ regulatory, stem cell-like memory, central memory and naive cells were sorted. The sample originates from a study of beta chain features in type 1 diabetes. Study-wide context: Healthy donors, compared against patients, showed similar age, gender and cell yields. Notes on the study in general: PCR may have favored shorter templates equally in patients and controls.

CDR1 LNHDA and CDR2 SQIVND come from the germline V gene (reference sequence). Trimming shortened V by 4 bases and J by 9 bases, and 13 bases separated the two germline ends. The CDR3 loop spans 13 amino acids. Reverse transcription of all isolated RNA meant that expressed TCRB transcripts were sequenced. Assay: immunoSEQ multiplex PCR; the TCRdb copy retains only in-frame clones and omits some. The sample lists around 340,000 clones, roughly 8% seen once, with around 0.45% in the top ten. This clonotype originated in a woman between 18 and 30 years old in good health. This rearrangement joins TRBV19 to TRBJ2-1; unclear D gene. The source material was central memory CD4+ T cells from blood. In DNA, the CDR3 is TGTGCCAGTAGTAGGCAAACCCGAGGTGAGCAGTTCTTC. Its protein is CASSRQTRGEQFF.